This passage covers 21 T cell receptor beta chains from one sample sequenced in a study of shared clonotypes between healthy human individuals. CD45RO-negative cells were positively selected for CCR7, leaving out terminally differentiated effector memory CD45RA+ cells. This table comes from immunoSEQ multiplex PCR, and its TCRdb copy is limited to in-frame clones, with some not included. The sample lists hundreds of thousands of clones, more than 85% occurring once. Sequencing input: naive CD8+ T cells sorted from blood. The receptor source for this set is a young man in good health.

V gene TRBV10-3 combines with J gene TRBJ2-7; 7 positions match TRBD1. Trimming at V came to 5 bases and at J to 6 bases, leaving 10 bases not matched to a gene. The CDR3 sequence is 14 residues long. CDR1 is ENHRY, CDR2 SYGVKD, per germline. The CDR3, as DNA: TGTGCCATCAGTCTCGACAGGGAATTTAGCGAGCAGTACTTC. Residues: CAISLDREFSEQYF.

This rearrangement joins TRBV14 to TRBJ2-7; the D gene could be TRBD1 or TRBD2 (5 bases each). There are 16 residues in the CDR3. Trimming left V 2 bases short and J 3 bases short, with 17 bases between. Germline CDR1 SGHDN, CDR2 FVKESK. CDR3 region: CASSQPIVSGGYEQYF. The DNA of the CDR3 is TGTGCCAGCAGCCAACCAATTGTTTCTGGGGGCTACGAGCAGTACTTC.

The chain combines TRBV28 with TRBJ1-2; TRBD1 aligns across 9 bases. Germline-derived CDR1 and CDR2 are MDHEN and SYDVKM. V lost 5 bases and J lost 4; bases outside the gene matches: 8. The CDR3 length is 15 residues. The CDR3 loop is CASSARTGDLYGYTF. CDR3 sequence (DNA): TGTGCCAGCAGTGCCAGGACAGGGGACCTCTATGGCTACACCTTC.

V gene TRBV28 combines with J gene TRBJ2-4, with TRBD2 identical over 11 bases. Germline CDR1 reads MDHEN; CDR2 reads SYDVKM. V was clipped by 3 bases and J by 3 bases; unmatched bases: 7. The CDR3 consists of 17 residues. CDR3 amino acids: CASSFSGRARVKNIQYF. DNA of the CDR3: TGTGCCAGCAGTTTTAGCGGGAGGGCTAGGGTCAAAAACATTCAGTACTTC.

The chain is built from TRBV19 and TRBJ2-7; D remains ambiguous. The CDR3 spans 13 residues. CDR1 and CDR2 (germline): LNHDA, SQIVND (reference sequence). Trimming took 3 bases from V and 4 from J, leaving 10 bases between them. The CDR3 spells CASSMWIGYEQYF. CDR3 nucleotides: TGTGCCAGTAGTATGTGGATCGGGTACGAGCAGTACTTC. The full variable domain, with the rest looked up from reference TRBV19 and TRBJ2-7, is DGGITQSPKYLFRKEGQNVTLSCEQNLNHDAMYWYRQDPGQGLRLIYYSQIVNDFQKGDIAEGYSVSREKKESFPLTVTSAQKNPTAFYLCASSMWIGYEQYFGPGTRLTVT.

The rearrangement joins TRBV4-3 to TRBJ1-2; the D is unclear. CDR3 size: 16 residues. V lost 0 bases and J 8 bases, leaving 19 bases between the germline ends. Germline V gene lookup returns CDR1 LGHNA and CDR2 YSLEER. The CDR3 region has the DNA TGCGCCAGCAGCCAAGATCAGGTGGCTGTCCTCCCGGGCTACACCTTC. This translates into CASSQDQVAVLPGYTF.

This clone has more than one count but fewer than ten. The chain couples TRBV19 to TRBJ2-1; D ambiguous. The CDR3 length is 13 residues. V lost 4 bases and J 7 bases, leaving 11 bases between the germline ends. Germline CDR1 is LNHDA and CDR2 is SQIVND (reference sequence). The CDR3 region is CASSNPPVNEQFF. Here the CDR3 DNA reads TGTGCCAGTAGTAACCCCCCAGTAAATGAGCAGTTCTTC. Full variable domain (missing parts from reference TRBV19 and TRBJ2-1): DGGITQSPKYLFRKEGQNVTLSCEQNLNHDAMYWYRQDPGQGLRLIYYSQIVNDFQKGDIAEGYSVSREKKESFPLTVTSAQKNPTAFYLCASSNPPVNEQFFGPGTRLTVL.

The CDR3 region is CASSPFEGNQPQHF. The CDR3 DNA follows: TGTGCCAGCAGTCCATTTGAGGGCAATCAGCCCCAGCATTTT. The chain has TRBV6-5 and TRBJ1-5; the D is unclear. Trimming removed 5 bases at V and 2 bases at J, with 10 bases between. The germline V gene has CDR1 MNHEY and CDR2 SVGAGI. The CDR3 has 14 amino acids.

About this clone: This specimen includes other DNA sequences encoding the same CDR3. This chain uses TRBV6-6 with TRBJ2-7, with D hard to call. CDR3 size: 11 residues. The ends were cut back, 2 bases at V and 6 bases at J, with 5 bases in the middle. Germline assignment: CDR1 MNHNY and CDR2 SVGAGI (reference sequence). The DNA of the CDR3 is TGTGCCAGCAGTTACGGCCGCGAGCAGTACTTC. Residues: CASSYGREQYF.

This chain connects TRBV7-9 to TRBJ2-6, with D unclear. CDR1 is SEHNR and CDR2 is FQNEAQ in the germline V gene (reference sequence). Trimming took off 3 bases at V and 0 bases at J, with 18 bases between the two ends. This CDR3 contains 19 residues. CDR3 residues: CASSFSLTVKSSGANVLTF. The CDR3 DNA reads TGTGCCAGCAGCTTTAGTCTCACGGTTAAAAGCTCTGGGGCCAACGTCCTGACTTTC.

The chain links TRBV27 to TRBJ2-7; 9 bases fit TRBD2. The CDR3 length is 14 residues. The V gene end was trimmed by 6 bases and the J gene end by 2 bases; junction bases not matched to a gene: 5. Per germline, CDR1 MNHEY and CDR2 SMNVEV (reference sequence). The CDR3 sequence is CASRPSGGTYEQYF. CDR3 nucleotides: TGTGCCAGCAGACCCAGCGGGGGGACCTACGAGCAGTACTTC.

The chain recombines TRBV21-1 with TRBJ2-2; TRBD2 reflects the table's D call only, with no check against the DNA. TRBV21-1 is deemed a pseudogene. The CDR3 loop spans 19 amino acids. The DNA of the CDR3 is TGTGCCAGCAGCCTGATGCCGAACCCACTAGCGGTTCTAACCGGGGAGCTGTTTTTT. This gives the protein CASSLMPNPLAVLTGELFF.

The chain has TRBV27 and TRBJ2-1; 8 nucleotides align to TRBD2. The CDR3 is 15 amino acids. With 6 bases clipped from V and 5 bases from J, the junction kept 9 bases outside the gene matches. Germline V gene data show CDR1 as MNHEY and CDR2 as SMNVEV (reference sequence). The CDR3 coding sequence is TGTGCCAGCAGGCGGACGGGACTAGAAGACAATGAGCAGTTCTTC. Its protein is CASRRTGLEDNEQFF.

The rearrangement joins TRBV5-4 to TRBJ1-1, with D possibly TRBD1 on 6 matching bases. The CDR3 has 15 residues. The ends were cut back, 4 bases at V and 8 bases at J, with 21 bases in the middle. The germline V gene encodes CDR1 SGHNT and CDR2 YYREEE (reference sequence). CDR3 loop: CASSPSRDKGVEAFF. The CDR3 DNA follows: TGTGCCAGCAGCCCGTCCCGGGACAAGGGGGTCGAAGCTTTCTTT.

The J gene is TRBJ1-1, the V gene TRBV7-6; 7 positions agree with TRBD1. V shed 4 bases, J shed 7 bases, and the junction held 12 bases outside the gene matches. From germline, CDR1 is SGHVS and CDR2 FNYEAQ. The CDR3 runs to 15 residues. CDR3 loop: CASSSRARGVSEAFF. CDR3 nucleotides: TGTGCCAGCAGCTCTAGGGCCAGGGGGGTGAGTGAAGCTTTCTTT.

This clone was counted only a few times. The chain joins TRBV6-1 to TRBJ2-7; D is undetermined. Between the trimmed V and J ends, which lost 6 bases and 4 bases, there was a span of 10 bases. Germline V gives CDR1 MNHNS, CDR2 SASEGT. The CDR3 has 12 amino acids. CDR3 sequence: CASRPMEYEQYF. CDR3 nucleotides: TGTGCCAGCAGGCCAATGGAGTACGAGCAGTACTTC.

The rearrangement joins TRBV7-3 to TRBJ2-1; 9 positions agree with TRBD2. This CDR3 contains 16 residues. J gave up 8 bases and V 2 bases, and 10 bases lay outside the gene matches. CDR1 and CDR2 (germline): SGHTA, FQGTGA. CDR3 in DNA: TGTGCCAGCAGCTTAGTCGGTAGCGGGAGTATCGATGAGCAGTTCTTC. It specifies CASSLVGSGSIDEQFF.

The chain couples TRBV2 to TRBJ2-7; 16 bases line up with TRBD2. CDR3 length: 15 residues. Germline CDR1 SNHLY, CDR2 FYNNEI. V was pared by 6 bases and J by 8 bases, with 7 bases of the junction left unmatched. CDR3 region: CASSIGTSGRAKQYF. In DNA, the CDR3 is TGTGCCAGCAGCATCGGGACTAGCGGGAGGGCCAAGCAGTACTTC.

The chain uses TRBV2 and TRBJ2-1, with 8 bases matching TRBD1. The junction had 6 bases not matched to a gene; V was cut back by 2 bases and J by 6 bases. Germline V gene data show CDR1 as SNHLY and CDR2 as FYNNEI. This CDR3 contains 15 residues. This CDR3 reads CASSERDRPPNEQFF. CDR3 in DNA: TGTGCCAGCAGTGAACGGGACAGGCCCCCCAATGAGCAGTTCTTC.

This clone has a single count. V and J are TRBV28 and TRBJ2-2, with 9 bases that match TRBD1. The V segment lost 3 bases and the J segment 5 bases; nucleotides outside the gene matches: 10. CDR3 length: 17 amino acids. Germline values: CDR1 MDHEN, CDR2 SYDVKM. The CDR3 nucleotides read TGTGCCAGCAGTTTGTGGGACAGGGCGGATCGGACCGGGGAGCTGTTTTTT. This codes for CASSLWDRADRTGELFF.

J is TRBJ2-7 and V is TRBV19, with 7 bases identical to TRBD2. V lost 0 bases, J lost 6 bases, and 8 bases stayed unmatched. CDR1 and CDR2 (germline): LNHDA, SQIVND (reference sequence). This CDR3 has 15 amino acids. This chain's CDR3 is CASSIEAGVPGEQYF. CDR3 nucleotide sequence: TGTGCCAGTAGTATAGAGGCGGGAGTCCCCGGCGAGCAGTACTTC.